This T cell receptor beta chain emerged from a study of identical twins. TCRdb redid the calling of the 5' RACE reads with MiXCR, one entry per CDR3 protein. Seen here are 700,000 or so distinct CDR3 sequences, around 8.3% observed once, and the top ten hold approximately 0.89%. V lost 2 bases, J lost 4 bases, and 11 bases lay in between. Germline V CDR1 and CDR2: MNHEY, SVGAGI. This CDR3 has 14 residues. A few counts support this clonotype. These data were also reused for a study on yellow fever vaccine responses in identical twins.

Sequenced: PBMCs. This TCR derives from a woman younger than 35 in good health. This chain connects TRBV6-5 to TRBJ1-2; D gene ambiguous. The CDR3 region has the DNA TGTGCCAGCAGTTACGTGGGAGGGAGCTATGGCTACACCTTC. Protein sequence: CASSYVGGSYGYTF.